The sequence of this T cell receptor (beta chain) was determined in a study of cytomegalovirus exposure and HLA in healthy donors. Study-level points and caveats: Rare sequences made up most TCRs, while some public TCRs were found in many donors. In a later analysis, at a false discovery rate of 0.05, roughly 16,000 TCR beta sequences matched HLA alleles. With high specificity and sensitivity, the classifier reportedly diagnosed cytomegalovirus status.

PCR primers comprised 60 Vbeta and 13 Jbeta primers. TCRdb's table, derived via immunoSEQ multiplex PCR, lists solely in-frame clones and lacks some. The sample includes 100,000 to 150,000 clones. The CDR3 totals 14 residues. Per the germline V gene, CDR1 is LNHDA and CDR2 is SQIVND (reference sequence). V lost 7 bases to trimming and J lost 3 bases; unmatched junction nucleotides: 6. As concerns this clone: Its antigen is undetermined.

The V and J genes are TRBV19 and TRBJ1-5, with 7 bases identical to TRBD1. The sequencing input was PBMCs. This TCR came from a woman aged 40 to 50 in good health and CMV-seronegative. CDR3: CASKQGTNNQPQHF. The CDR3 DNA reads TGTGCCAGTAAACAGGGGACAAACAATCAGCCCCAGCATTTT. The entire variable domain, with the rest obtained from reference TRBV19 and TRBJ1-5, is as follows: DGGITQSPKYLFRKEGQNVTLSCEQNLNHDAMYWYRQDPGQGLRLIYYSQIVNDFQKGDIAEGYSVSREKKESFPLTVTSAQKNPTAFYLCASKQGTNNQPQHFGDGTRLSIL.